The 11 T cell receptor beta chains listed next were all sequenced from one sample in a study of control samples from healthy donors and cancer patients. Data came from immunoSEQ multiplex PCR; TCRdb stores just in-frame clones and leaves some out. The sample lists almost 90,000 clones, approximately 86% occurring once. The sequenced material came from blood. The receptors come from a man aged 25-45 years in good health.

In its sample, this clone was seen a few times. The chain combines TRBV9 with TRBJ1-1, with a tentative D call TRBD1 (5 bases). Germline assignment: CDR1 SGDLS and CDR2 YYNGEE. The V and J ends lost 0 bases and 7 bases respectively, with 13 bases between them. This CDR3 has 14 residues. CDR3 region: CASSVGQRSGEAFF. The CDR3 bases are TGTGCCAGCAGCGTAGGACAGCGTAGTGGTGAAGCTTTCTTT.

The chain couples TRBV9 to TRBJ2-6; 8 positions match TRBD1. This CDR3 is built from 18 residues. In germline, CDR1 is SGDLS, CDR2 YYNGEE. V shed 4 bases and J 2 bases; nucleotides not matched to a gene: 11. In DNA, the CDR3 is TGTGCCAGCAGCCCATCAGGGGGCAGAATCGCTGGGGCCAACGTCCTGACTTTC. It is translated as CASSPSGGRIAGANVLTF.

The rearrangement links TRBV5-1 to TRBJ2-5; D is ambiguous. The CDR3 sequence is 15 residues long. In germline, CDR1 is SGHRS, CDR2 YFSETQ. V dropped 1 base and J dropped 5 bases, with 15 bases sitting between them. As DNA, the CDR3 is TGCGCCAGCAGCTTGTCTCTGGGTTCCCGCGAGACCCAGTACTTC. Its translation: CASSLSLGSRETQYF.

In its sample, this clone was seen once. This chain uses TRBV30 with TRBJ2-1; D remains ambiguous. CDR1 is GTSNPN, CDR2 SVGIG, per germline (reference sequence). The CDR3 totals 10 residues. The V end was cut by 1 base, the J end by 9 bases, with 4 bases between. In DNA form, the CDR3 reads TGTGCCTGGAGTGGGACTGAGCAGTTCTTC. Protein product: CAWSGTEQFF.

This rearrangement joins TRBV6-4 to TRBJ2-1, with 9 bases fitting TRBD2. The germline gives CDR1 MRHNA, CDR2 SNTAGT. Losses at the gene ends were 4 bases for V and 8 bases for J; bases not matched to a gene: 6. The CDR3 consists of 14 residues. The CDR3 sequence is CASSGLAGTDEQFF. In nucleotides, the CDR3 is TGTGCCAGCAGTGGGCTAGCGGGGACTGATGAGCAGTTCTTC.

This chain links TRBV7-8 with TRBJ1-3; D is uncertain. From germline, CDR1 is SGHVS and CDR2 FQNEAQ. This CDR3 comprises 16 residues. The ends were cut back, 1 base at V and 0 bases at J, with 10 bases in the middle. This CDR3 reads CASSLERGFSGNTIYF. The DNA of the CDR3 is TGTGCCAGCAGCTTAGAACGCGGATTCTCTGGAAACACCATATATTTT.

This CDR3 reads CASSFGFSGGPGDTQYF. The CDR3 region has the DNA TGTGCCAGCAGCTTTGGTTTTAGCGGGGGGCCTGGAGATACGCAGTATTTT. The V gene is TRBV5-8, the J gene TRBJ2-3; the match to TRBD2 covers 10 bases. Germline CDR1 and CDR2: SGHTS and YDEGEE. The V and J ends lost 2 bases and 5 bases, in that order; junction bases with no gene match: 11. The CDR3 sequence is 17 residues long.

This chain joins TRBV5-6 and TRBJ2-3, with 8 bases lining up with TRBD2. CDR3 size: 15 residues. V was pared by 4 bases and J by 1 base, with 5 bases of the junction left unmatched. Germline V gene sequence: CDR1 SGHDT, CDR2 YYEEEE. CDR3 sequence: CASSPGGGGTDTQYF. The CDR3, as DNA: TGTGCCAGCAGCCCCGGGGGGGGCGGCACAGATACGCAGTATTTT. The full variable domain, its missing parts supplied by reference TRBV5-6 and TRBJ2-3, is DAGVTQSPTHLIKTRGQQVTLRCSPKSGHDTVSWYQQALGQGPQFIFQYYEEEERQRGNFPDRFSGHQFPNYSSELNVNALLLGDSALYLCASSPGGGGTDTQYFGPGTRLTVL.

This clone has a handful of counts. In DNA form, the CDR3 reads TGTGCCAGCACCCTGTACCAAGAGACCCAGTACTTC. Translating gives CASTLYQETQYF. The V call is TRBV7-9, the J call TRBJ2-5, with D uncertain. The CDR3 loop spans 12 amino acids. CDR1 and CDR2 from the germline V gene are SEHNR and FQNEAQ (reference sequence). V lost 7 bases to trimming and J lost 0 bases, with 6 bases between them.

This chain connects TRBV7-2 to TRBJ1-5; a weak D match, TRBD1 (5 bases). Germline loops: CDR1 SGHTA, CDR2 FQGNSA. The CDR3 runs 14 residues. The V end lost 4 bases, the J end lost 4 bases, and 11 bases lay between the germline ends. CDR3 amino acids: CASSSGTGNQPQHF. The DNA for the CDR3 is TGTGCCAGCAGCTCGGGGACGGGGAATCAGCCCCAGCATTTT.

The CDR3 reads CASTRFSPGELFF. The CDR3 nucleotides are TGCGCCAGCACCCGGTTCAGTCCCGGGGAGCTGTTTTTT. J is TRBJ2-2 and V is TRBV5-1, with D unresolved. Germline V CDR1 and CDR2: SGHRS, YFSETQ. The V gene lost 6 bases and the J gene lost 6 bases, with 12 bases spanning the gap. The CDR3 covers 13 residues.